This T cell receptor beta chain was captured in a study of T cell responses to AZD1222 COVID-19 vaccine. Between the trimmed V and J ends, which lost 4 bases and 4 bases, there was a span of 5 bases. This CDR3 is built from 12 residues. CDR1 LNHDA and CDR2 SQIVND come from the germline V gene (reference sequence). Profiled with immunoSEQ multiplex PCR; TCRdb holds only in-frame clones, not every one. The profile covers about 150,000 clones, with roughly nine tenths appearing a single time and less than 3% taken by the ten largest. This clone was found once. Its matching antigen is unknown. Whole-study results and caveats: Two doses of AZD1222 preceded a rise in Spike-specific TCR breadth and depth. Repertoires were obtained solely post-peak T cell response. At 160-218 and 743-854, vaccine-associated CD4 TCRs were dominant, and they spanned spike. Close to half of all spike-specific TCRs reportedly target regions of the variants that are unmutated.

The TCR comes from an adult in good health. The chain uses TRBV19 and TRBJ1-5; D is undetermined. Here the sequenced sample was peripheral blood, taken on day 0 of AZD1222 vaccination. CDR3 amino acids: CASSNYNQPQHF. The CDR3 DNA is TGTGCCAGTAGTAATTATAATCAGCCCCAGCATTTT.